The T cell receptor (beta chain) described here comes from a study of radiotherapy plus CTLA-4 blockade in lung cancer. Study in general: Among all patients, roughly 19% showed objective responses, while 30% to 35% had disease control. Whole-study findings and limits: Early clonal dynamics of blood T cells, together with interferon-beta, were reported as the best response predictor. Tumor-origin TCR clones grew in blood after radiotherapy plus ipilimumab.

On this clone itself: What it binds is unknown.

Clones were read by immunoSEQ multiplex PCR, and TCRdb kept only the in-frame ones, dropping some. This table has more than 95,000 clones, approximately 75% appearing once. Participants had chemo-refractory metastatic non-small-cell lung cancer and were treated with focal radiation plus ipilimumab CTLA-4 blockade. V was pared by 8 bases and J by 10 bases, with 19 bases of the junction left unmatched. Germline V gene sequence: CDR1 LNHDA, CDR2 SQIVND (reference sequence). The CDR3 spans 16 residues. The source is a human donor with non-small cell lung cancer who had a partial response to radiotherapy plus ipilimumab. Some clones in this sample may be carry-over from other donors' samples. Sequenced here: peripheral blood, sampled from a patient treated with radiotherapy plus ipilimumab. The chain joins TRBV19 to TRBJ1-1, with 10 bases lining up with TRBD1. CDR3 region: CASVRGHRTGGRLAFF. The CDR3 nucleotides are TGTGCCAGTGTCCGGGGACACAGGACAGGGGGGCGATTAGCTTTCTTT.